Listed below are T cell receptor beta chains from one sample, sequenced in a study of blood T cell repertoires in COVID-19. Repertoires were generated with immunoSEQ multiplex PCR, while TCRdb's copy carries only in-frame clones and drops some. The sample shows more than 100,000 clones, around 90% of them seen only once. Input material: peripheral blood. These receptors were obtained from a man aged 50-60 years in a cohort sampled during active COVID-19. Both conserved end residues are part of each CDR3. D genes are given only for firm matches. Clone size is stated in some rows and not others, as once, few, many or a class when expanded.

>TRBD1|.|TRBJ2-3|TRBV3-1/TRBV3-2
CASSPGIDSRDRSVSTDTQYF
TGTGCCAGCAGCCCCGGGATCGACAGCCGGGACAGGAGCGTTAGCACAGATACGCAGTATTTT
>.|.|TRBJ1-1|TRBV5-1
CASSTRGGAEAFF
TGCGCCAGCAGCACGAGGGGAGGCGCTGAAGCTTTCTTT
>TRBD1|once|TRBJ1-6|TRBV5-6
CASSTRTGVDSPLHF
TGTGCCAGCAGCACGAGGACAGGGGTTGACTCACCCCTCCACTTT
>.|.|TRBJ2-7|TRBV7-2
CASSIFQGPYEQYF
TGTGCCAGCAGCATCTTCCAGGGGCCCTACGAGCAGTACTTC
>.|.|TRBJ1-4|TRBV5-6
CASSLGQGIGGNEKLFF
TGTGCCAGCAGCTTGGGGCAGGGGATAGGGGGTAATGAAAAACTGTTTTTT
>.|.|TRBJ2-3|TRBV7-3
CASSLTTGGADTQYF
TGTGCCAGCAGCTTAACGACGGGGGGCGCAGATACGCAGTATTTT
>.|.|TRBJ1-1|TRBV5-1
CASSSDTEAFF
TGCGCCAGCAGCTCGGACACTGAAGCTTTCTTT
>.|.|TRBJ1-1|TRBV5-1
CASSSPGMNTEAFF
TGCGCCAGCAGCTCCCCCGGGATGAACACTGAAGCTTTCTTT
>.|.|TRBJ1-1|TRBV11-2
CASSPQQGITEAFF
TGTGCCAGCAGCCCCCAGCAGGGGATCACTGAAGCTTTCTTT
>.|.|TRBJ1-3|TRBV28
CASRGSGNTIYF
TGTGCCAGTCGGGGTTCAGGAAACACCATATATTTT
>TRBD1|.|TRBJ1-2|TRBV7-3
CASSPQGQTEIGGYTF
TGTGCCAGCAGCCCCCAGGGACAGACCGAAATTGGGGGCTACACCTTC
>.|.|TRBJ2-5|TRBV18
CASSATQQETQYF
TGTGCCAGCTCCGCCACACAACAAGAGACCCAGTACTTC
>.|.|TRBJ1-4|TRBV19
CASSISVPTTNEKLFF
TGTGCCAGTAGTATTTCGGTCCCCACAACTAATGAAAAACTGTTTTTT
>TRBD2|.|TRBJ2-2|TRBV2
CASSGLAGNTGELFF
TGTGCCAGCAGCGGACTAGCGGGAAACACCGGGGAGCTGTTTTTT
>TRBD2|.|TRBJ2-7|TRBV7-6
CASSSVASGFRGEQYF
TGTGCCAGCAGCTCAGTAGCTAGCGGGTTTCGAGGGGAGCAGTACTTC
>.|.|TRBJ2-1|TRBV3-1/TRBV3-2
CASSQKDLRSQFF
TGTGCCAGCAGCCAAAAGGACTTACGCTCGCAGTTCTTC
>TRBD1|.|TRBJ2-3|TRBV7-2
CASSPGTGTDTQYF
TGTGCCAGCAGCCCAGGGACAGGCACAGATACGCAGTATTTT
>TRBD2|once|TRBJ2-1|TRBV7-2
CASSLRRGGNEQFF
TGTGCCAGCAGCTTGCGGCGGGGGGGGAATGAGCAGTTCTTC
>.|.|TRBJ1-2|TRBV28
CASRAQGGYTF
TGTGCCAGTAGGGCACAGGGTGGCTACACCTTC
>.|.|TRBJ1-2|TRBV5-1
CASSGGPLYGYTF
TGCGCCAGCAGCGGGGGCCCGCTCTATGGCTACACCTTC
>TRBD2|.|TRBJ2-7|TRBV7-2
CVSSLELAFEQYF
TGTGTCAGCAGCTTAGAACTAGCGTTCGAGCAGTACTTC
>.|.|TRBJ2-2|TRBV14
CASSPRGVLERRTGELFF
TGTGCCAGCAGCCCCCGAGGCGTTTTGGAGCGGAGAACCGGGGAGCTGTTTTTT
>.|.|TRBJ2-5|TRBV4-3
CASSQVRGETQYF
TGCGCCAGCAGCCAAGTTCGGGGAGAGACCCAGTACTTC
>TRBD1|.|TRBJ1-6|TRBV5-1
CASSLATGITNSPLHF
TGCGCCAGCAGCTTGGCGACAGGGATCACCAATTCACCCCTCCACTTT
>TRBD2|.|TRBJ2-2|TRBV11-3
CASSSGLAANTGELFF
TGTGCCAGCAGCTCGGGACTAGCGGCGAACACCGGGGAGCTGTTTTTT
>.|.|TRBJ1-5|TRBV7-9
CASSLTDTYQPQHF
TGTGCCAGCAGCTTAACGGACACCTATCAGCCCCAGCATTTT
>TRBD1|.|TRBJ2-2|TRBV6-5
CASWTGNTGELFF
TGTGCCAGCTGGACAGGAAACACCGGGGAGCTGTTTTTT
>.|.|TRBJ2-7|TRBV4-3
CASSSQRGLEQYF
TGCGCCAGCAGCTCCCAGAGAGGCTTGGAGCAGTACTTC
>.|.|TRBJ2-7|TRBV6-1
CASSENGGPYEQYF
TGTGCCAGCAGTGAAAACGGGGGACCCTACGAGCAGTACTTC
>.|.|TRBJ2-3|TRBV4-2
CASRSAGSSTDTQYF
TGTGCCAGCAGATCGGCGGGCTCTAGCACAGATACGCAGTATTTT
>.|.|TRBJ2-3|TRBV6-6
CASSPTEDTQYF
TGTGCCAGCAGCCCCACTGAGGATACGCAGTATTTT
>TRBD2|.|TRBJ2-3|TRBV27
CASSHRGGGTDTQYF
TGTGCCAGCAGCCACCGGGGGGGCGGCACAGATACGCAGTATTTT
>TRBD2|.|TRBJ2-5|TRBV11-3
CASSIRGGGETQYF
TGTGCCAGCAGCATACGCGGGGGGGGCGAGACCCAGTACTTC
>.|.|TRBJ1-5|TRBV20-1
CSASDATAGVQPQHF
TGCAGTGCTAGTGACGCGACCGCGGGTGTCCAGCCCCAGCATTTT
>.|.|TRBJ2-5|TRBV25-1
CFERSGEGVAETQYF
TGTTTCGAACGCTCCGGGGAGGGGGTAGCAGAGACCCAGTACTTC
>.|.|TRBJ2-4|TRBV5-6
CASSSLGVKNIQYF
TGTGCCAGCAGCTCCCTAGGAGTCAAAAACATTCAGTACTTC
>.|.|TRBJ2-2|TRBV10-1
CASSESVAGELFF
TGCGCCAGCAGTGAGTCGGTAGCCGGGGAGCTGTTTTTT
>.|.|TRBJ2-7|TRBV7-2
CASSSTGEQYF
TGTGCCAGCAGCTCTACAGGAGAGCAGTACTTC
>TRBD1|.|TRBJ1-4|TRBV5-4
CASSFRGQGNEKLFF
TGTGCCAGCAGCTTTAGGGGACAGGGTAATGAAAAACTGTTTTTT
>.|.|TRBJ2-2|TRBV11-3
CASSFTGFNTGELFF
TGTGCCAGCAGCTTTACAGGGTTTAACACCGGGGAGCTGTTTTTT
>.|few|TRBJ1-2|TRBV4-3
CASSQDGRVGYTF
TGCGCCAGCAGCCAAGATGGGCGAGTTGGCTACACCTTC
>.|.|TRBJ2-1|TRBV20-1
CSASMEDEQFF
TGCAGTGCATCGATGGAGGATGAGCAGTTCTTC
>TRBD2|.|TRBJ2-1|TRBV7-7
CASSKSAGTSLNEQFF
TGTGCCAGCAGCAAATCCGCCGGGACTAGTCTAAATGAGCAGTTCTTC
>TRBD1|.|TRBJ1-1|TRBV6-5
CASSKTGGTEAFF
TGTGCCAGCAGTAAAACAGGGGGCACTGAAGCTTTCTTT
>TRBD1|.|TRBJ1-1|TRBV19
CASSLGQRNTEAFF
TGTGCCAGTAGTTTGGGACAGAGGAACACTGAAGCTTTCTTT
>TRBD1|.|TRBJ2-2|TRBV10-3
CAISSGTGGVNTGELFF
TGTGCCATCAGCTCCGGGACAGGGGGCGTCAACACCGGGGAGCTGTTTTTT
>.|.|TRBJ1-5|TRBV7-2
CASSLHASNQPQHF
TGTGCCAGCAGCCTTCACGCGAGCAATCAGCCCCAGCATTTT
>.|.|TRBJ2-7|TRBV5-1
CASSPQGTAYEQYF
TGCGCCAGCAGCCCTCAGGGTACAGCCTACGAGCAGTACTTC
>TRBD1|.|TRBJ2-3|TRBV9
CASSVGGTGADTQYF
TGTGCCAGCAGCGTAGGCGGGACAGGCGCAGATACGCAGTATTTT
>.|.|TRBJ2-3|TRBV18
CASSLGKGPTDTQYF
TGTGCCAGCTCACTGGGAAAGGGGCCCACAGATACGCAGTATTTT
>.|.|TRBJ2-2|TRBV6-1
CASSDRHYTGELFF
TGTGCCAGCAGTGACAGGCATTACACCGGGGAGCTGTTTTTT
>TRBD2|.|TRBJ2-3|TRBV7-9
CASSSLSGTRQYF
TGTGCCAGCAGCTCTTTATCCGGGACTAGGCAGTATTTT
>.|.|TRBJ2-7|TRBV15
CATSSRLPPYEQYF
TGTGCCACCAGCTCCCGACTACCCCCCTACGAGCAGTACTTC
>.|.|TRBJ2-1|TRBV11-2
CASSSFNEQFF
TGTGCCAGCAGCTCCTTCAATGAGCAGTTCTTC
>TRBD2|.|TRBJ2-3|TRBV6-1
CASSVGLAGNTDTQYF
TGTGCCAGCAGTGTAGGACTAGCGGGGAACACAGATACGCAGTATTTT
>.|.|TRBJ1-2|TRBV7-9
CASSLSSSQGSGYTF
TGTGCCAGCAGCTTATCGAGTAGTCAGGGCTCCGGCTACACCTTC
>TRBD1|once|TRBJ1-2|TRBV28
CASSQGGVSYGYTF
TGTGCCAGCAGTCAAGGGGGCGTAAGCTATGGCTACACCTTC